The rows below give T cell receptor beta chains drawn from one sample of a study of shared clonotypes between healthy human individuals. The repertoire was sequenced with immunoSEQ multiplex PCR; TCRdb's copy has only in-frame clones and lacks some. The data hold millions of clones, with approximately 94% observed a single time. The material sequenced was naive CD8+ T cells from PBMCs. The receptors come from a man between 18 and 29 years old in good health. Some clones in this sample may be carry-over from other donors' samples. CDR3s include the opening cysteine and the closing phenylalanine or tryptophan. Fields, in order: V gene, clone size, J gene, D gene, CDR3 DNA, CDR3 protein. D genes are given only for firm matches. Clone size appears in some rows only: once, few, many, or a class for an expanded clone.

v_gene: TRBV9; abundance: .; j_gene: TRBJ2-3; d_gene: .; CDR3nt: TGTGCCAGCAGCCCCCGGGGTGGGAGAAACACAGATACGCAGTATTTT; CDR3aa: CASSPRGGRNTDTQYF
v_gene: TRBV27; abundance: .; j_gene: TRBJ1-2; d_gene: TRBD1; CDR3nt: TGTGCCAGCAGTTTGGATACAGGGGGCTGGGGCGGCTACACCTTC; CDR3aa: CASSLDTGGWGGYTF
v_gene: TRBV7-8; abundance: .; j_gene: TRBJ2-4; d_gene: .; CDR3nt: TGTGCCAGCAGCTCGCCGGACAGTTCACTAGCCAAAAACATTCAGTACTTC; CDR3aa: CASSSPDSSLAKNIQYF
v_gene: TRBV7-9; abundance: .; j_gene: TRBJ1-1; d_gene: .; CDR3nt: TGTGCCAGCAGCACCCCGACAGTATTGAACACTGAAGCTTTCTTT; CDR3aa: CASSTPTVLNTEAFF
v_gene: TRBV16; abundance: .; j_gene: TRBJ1-1; d_gene: .; CDR3nt: TGTGCCAGCAGCCAGTTTCCGAACACTGAAGCTTTCTTT; CDR3aa: CASSQFPNTEAFF
v_gene: TRBV5-1; abundance: .; j_gene: TRBJ2-7; d_gene: TRBD2; CDR3nt: TGCGCCAGCAGCTTGGCACCTAGCGGGAACTATGACTACGAGCAGTACTTC; CDR3aa: CASSLAPSGNYDYEQYF
v_gene: TRBV5-5; abundance: .; j_gene: TRBJ2-7; d_gene: .; CDR3nt: TGTGCCAGCAGCTCAAAAACCTACGAGCAGTACTTC; CDR3aa: CASSSKTYEQYF
v_gene: TRBV28; abundance: .; j_gene: TRBJ1-2; d_gene: .; CDR3nt: TGTGCCAGCAGTTTCCTTCAGGGTCATGCCTATGGCTACACCTTC; CDR3aa: CASSFLQGHAYGYTF
v_gene: TRBV7-2; abundance: .; j_gene: TRBJ2-1; d_gene: TRBD1; CDR3nt: TGTGCCAGCAGCTCGACAGGGAGCTCCTACAATGAGCAGTTCTTC; CDR3aa: CASSSTGSSYNEQFF
v_gene: TRBV4-3; abundance: .; j_gene: TRBJ2-6; d_gene: TRBD2; CDR3nt: TGCGCCAGCAGCCAAGGGGGGAGGGTTGCCAACGTCCTGACTTTC; CDR3aa: CASSQGGRVANVLTF
v_gene: TRBV11-2; abundance: .; j_gene: TRBJ1-1; d_gene: .; CDR3nt: TGTGCCAGCAGCTCCCGAGAGAGGATGAACACTGAAGCTTTCTTT; CDR3aa: CASSSRERMNTEAFF
v_gene: TRBV7-9; abundance: .; j_gene: TRBJ2-5; d_gene: .; CDR3nt: TGTGCCAGCAGCTCTTTAAAGGAGGAAGAGACCCAGTACTTC; CDR3aa: CASSSLKEEETQYF
v_gene: TRBV7-9; abundance: .; j_gene: TRBJ2-7; d_gene: .; CDR3nt: TGTGCCAGCAGCCCCTCGGGTCCTACCTACGAGCAGTACTTC; CDR3aa: CASSPSGPTYEQYF
v_gene: TRBV7-9; abundance: .; j_gene: TRBJ2-3; d_gene: .; CDR3nt: TGTGCCAGCAGCTTAGTCGGGAGCTGGGATACGCAGTATTTT; CDR3aa: CASSLVGSWDTQYF
v_gene: TRBV2; abundance: .; j_gene: TRBJ1-5; d_gene: TRBD1; CDR3nt: TGTGCCAGTTCGACAGGGAATAGCAATCAGCCCCAGCATTTT; CDR3aa: CASSTGNSNQPQHF
v_gene: TRBV5-6; abundance: .; j_gene: TRBJ2-3; d_gene: TRBD1; CDR3nt: TGTGCCAGCAGCTCCGTCCCGGGACAGGGGCCCCCTCGCACAGATACGCAGTATTTT; CDR3aa: CASSSVPGQGPPRTDTQYF
v_gene: TRBV28; abundance: .; j_gene: TRBJ1-1; d_gene: .; CDR3nt: TGTGCCAGCAGTTCCATTGAAGCTTTCTTT; CDR3aa: CASSSIEAFF
v_gene: TRBV6-5; abundance: .; j_gene: TRBJ1-5; d_gene: .; CDR3nt: TGTGCCAGCAGTCCCGATGGCGATAGCAATCAGCCCCAGCATTTT; CDR3aa: CASSPDGDSNQPQHF
v_gene: TRBV25-1; abundance: .; j_gene: TRBJ2-3; d_gene: TRBD2; CDR3nt: TGTGCCAGCACCCCTAGCGGGAGATACACAGATACGCAGTATTTT; CDR3aa: CASTPSGRYTDTQYF
v_gene: TRBV4-1; abundance: .; j_gene: TRBJ2-1; d_gene: TRBD1; CDR3nt: TGCGCCAGCAGCCCTACTCGTGGACAGGGCGTTCTCCTCTACAATGAGCAGTTCTTC; CDR3aa: CASSPTRGQGVLLYNEQFF
v_gene: TRBV19; abundance: .; j_gene: TRBJ2-7; d_gene: .; CDR3nt: TGTGCCAGTAGTCCAAGCGGCGGGTTCTCCTACGAGCAGTACTTC; CDR3aa: CASSPSGGFSYEQYF
v_gene: TRBV20-1; abundance: .; j_gene: TRBJ1-2; d_gene: TRBD1; CDR3nt: TGCAGTGCAAAGACAGGGTTGGGCTACACCTTC; CDR3aa: CSAKTGLGYTF
v_gene: TRBV11-2; abundance: .; j_gene: TRBJ2-7; d_gene: TRBD1; CDR3nt: TGTGCCAGCAGCTCCAGGACAGGCGGTAATTTCGACGAGCAGTACTTC; CDR3aa: CASSSRTGGNFDEQYF
v_gene: TRBV29-1; abundance: .; j_gene: TRBJ2-1; d_gene: TRBD2; CDR3nt: TGCAGCGCCCAGGGGGGACTAGCGGGCTCCTACAATGAGCAGTTCTTC; CDR3aa: CSAQGGLAGSYNEQFF
v_gene: TRBV30; abundance: .; j_gene: TRBJ2-5; d_gene: .; CDR3nt: TGTGCCTGGAGGGGCCAGGGGGGGGAGACCCAGTACTTC; CDR3aa: CAWRGQGGETQYF
v_gene: TRBV10-3; abundance: .; j_gene: TRBJ2-7; d_gene: TRBD2; CDR3nt: TGTGCCATCAGTGACCCACAGGGACTAGCGAAAGACTACGAGCAGTACTTC; CDR3aa: CAISDPQGLAKDYEQYF
v_gene: TRBV9; abundance: .; j_gene: TRBJ2-1; d_gene: .; CDR3nt: TGTGCCAGCAGCGTCTCAGGACAGCATGAGCAGTTCTTC; CDR3aa: CASSVSGQHEQFF
v_gene: TRBV5-1; abundance: few; j_gene: TRBJ2-7; d_gene: .; CDR3nt: TGCGCCAGCAGCTTTGGCCTCTCCTACGAGCAGTACTTC; CDR3aa: CASSFGLSYEQYF
v_gene: TRBV27; abundance: .; j_gene: TRBJ2-1; d_gene: TRBD2; CDR3nt: TGTGCCAGCAGTTGGAGCGGGATCTCCTACAATGAGCAGTTCTTC; CDR3aa: CASSWSGISYNEQFF